This TCR beta chain was obtained from a study of T cell responses to AZD1222 COVID-19 vaccine. Study as a whole: It was second doses at about 4 or about 12 weeks that were pooled.

The repertoire was sequenced with immunoSEQ multiplex PCR; TCRdb's copy has only in-frame clones and lacks some. The profile shows over 100,000 clones, about 89% of them singletons. Findings and limits, study-wide: Donors were largely white British and mainly female; clonal diversity was possibly underestimated. The breadth and depth of Spike-specific TCRs increased once two AZD1222 doses had been given.

As to this clone: Its cognate antigen is unknown.

Looked up from germline, CDR1 is SGHTA and CDR2 is FQGTGA. J lost 2 bases, V lost 4 bases, and 4 bases had no gene match. CDR3 length equals 15 residues. The source material was peripheral blood, sampled on day 0 of AZD1222 vaccination. The gene calls are TRBV7-3 and TRBJ2-3; 9 bases agree with TRBD2. This TCR came from an adult in good health. The CDR3 sequence: CASSSRGGDTDTQYF. CDR3 coding DNA: TGTGCCAGCAGCTCGCGGGGGGGCGACACAGATACGCAGTATTTT.